A selection of T cell receptor beta chains follows, all from one sample in a study of patients and donors after allogeneic stem cell transplantation. From the RT-PCR reads, TCRdb called clonotypes with MiXCR, one entry per CDR3 protein. The data show approximately 3,000 distinct CDR3 sequences, roughly 5.2% seen once. The specimen sequenced was blood, either unsorted or a sorted T cell fraction (not recorded which). These receptors all come from a human donor who was either an allogeneic HSCT recipient or a stem cell or donor lymphocyte infusion donor (not recorded which). It is not recorded whose cells these are; they may come from a transplant donor. The CDR3 runs from the conserved cysteine through the conserved F or W. The D gene is left open where the match is weak.

J gene	V gene	D gene	CDR3 protein
TRBJ2-1	TRBV7-3	TRBD2	CASSTSGNEQFF
TRBJ2-3	TRBV7-2	NA	CASRPSTDTQYF
TRBJ1-2	TRBV28	NA	CASSRRGYTF
TRBJ2-2	TRBV12-3/TRBV12-4	NA	CASTRLEDISNTGELFF
TRBJ2-2	TRBV3-1	NA	CASSQNRSPPGELFF
TRBJ2-7	TRBV20-1	TRBD2	CSAPGTSGPQEQYF
TRBJ2-5	TRBV20-1	NA	CSAKYDPDSQETQYF
TRBJ2-7	TRBV6-6	NA	CASSTAGQRSYEQYF
TRBJ2-1	TRBV5-1	NA	CASSLPPGEQFF
TRBJ2-1	TRBV12-3/TRBV12-4	NA	CASKVLNEQFF
TRBJ2-2	TRBV4-2	NA	CASSQTSTGELFF
TRBJ2-1	TRBV2	TRBD2	CASSRTTSGIVNEQFF
TRBJ2-1	TRBV5-1	TRBD2	CASSLGGTSGYNEQFF
TRBJ2-1	TRBV5-1	TRBD2	CASSLGGSSYNEQFF
TRBJ2-1	TRBV29-1	TRBD1	CSGDRAYNEQFF
TRBJ2-1	TRBV6-2/TRBV6-3	NA	CASSDGGEQFF
TRBJ1-5	TRBV18	NA	CASSWENHQPQHF
TRBJ1-3	TRBV7-6	NA	CASSPPGFSGNTIYF
TRBJ2-3	TRBV10-3	TRBD2	CAISDQAGGVTDTQYF
TRBJ2-5	TRBV5-1	NA	CASSFGGSTKETQYF